Each of the 22 T cell receptor beta chains below was sequenced from the same sample in a study of beta chain features in type 1 diabetes. Every isolated RNA sample was fully reverse transcribed, so sequencing captured expressed TCRB transcripts. Profiled with immunoSEQ multiplex PCR; TCRdb holds only in-frame clones, not every one. The sample has hundreds of thousands of clones, around 10% seen once. The specimen was naive CD4+ T cells from blood. All receptors derive from a woman under 30 in good health.

V gene TRBV7-8 combines with J gene TRBJ2-1; TRBD2 matches at 13 bases. The J segment lost 10 bases and the V segment lost 4 bases, leaving 7 bases of the junction unmatched. This CDR3 comprises 15 residues. Germline V gene lookup returns CDR1 SGHVS and CDR2 FQNEAQ. CDR3 protein: CASSSRTSGRVEQFF. CDR3 sequence (DNA): TGTGCCAGCAGCTCGAGGACTAGCGGGAGAGTAGAGCAGTTCTTC. The full variable domain, its missing parts supplied by reference TRBV7-8 and TRBJ2-1, is GAGVSQSPRYKVAKRGQDVALRCDPISGHVSLFWYQQALGQGPEFLTYFQNEAQLDKSGLPSDRFFAERPEGSVSTLKIQRTQQEDSAVYLCASSSRTSGRVEQFFGPGTRLTVL.

In its sample, this clone was seen a few times. The J gene is TRBJ2-1, the V gene TRBV7-9, with 10 bases that match TRBD2. Germline trimming cut 2 bases from V and 0 bases from J; bases unmatched to any gene: 7. From germline, CDR1 is SEHNR and CDR2 FQNEAQ (reference sequence). The CDR3 length is 18 residues. The CDR3 loop is CASSLPPIAGGSYNEQFF. Written as DNA, the CDR3 is TGTGCCAGCAGCTTACCCCCCATAGCGGGGGGCTCCTACAATGAGCAGTTCTTC.

This clone was observed a handful of times. The chain links TRBV7-2 to TRBJ2-1, with 7 bases fitting TRBD1. CDR3 length: 15 amino acids. Germline CDR1 SGHTA, CDR2 FQGNSA. V shed 1 base, J shed 2 bases, and the junction held 2 bases outside the gene matches. The CDR3 DNA is TGTGCCAGCAGCTTAGGAGGGGGCACCTACAATGAGCAGTTCTTC. Amino acids: CASSLGGGTYNEQFF.

The chain recombines TRBV21-1 with TRBJ2-7. TRBV21-1 is deemed a pseudogene. The CDR3 is made up of 16 amino acids. The CDR3 region is CASSKKPGLITYEQYV. CDR3 coding DNA: TGTGCCAGCAGCAAAAAACCTGGCCTTATAACCTACGAGCAGTACGTC.

The V gene is TRBV5-1, the J gene TRBJ2-3; the D call may be TRBD1 or TRBD2 (5 bases each). Trimming took 2 bases from V and 4 from J, leaving 8 bases between them. The CDR3 runs to 13 residues. Germline V gives CDR1 SGHRS, CDR2 YFSETQ. CDR3 residues: CASSFGASDTQYF. For the CDR3, the DNA is TGCGCCAGCAGCTTCGGGGCCTCAGATACGCAGTATTTT.

This clone was seen a handful of times. The identical CDR3 is also encoded by other nucleotide sequences in the sample. CDR3: CASRLAGSYNEQFF. CDR3 nucleotides: TGTGCCAGCAGGCTAGCAGGCTCCTACAATGAGCAGTTCTTC. V and J are TRBV7-2 and TRBJ2-1, with D maybe TRBD2 (5 bases). The germline V gene has CDR1 SGHTA and CDR2 FQGNSA. CDR3 length: 14 amino acids. V was trimmed by 6 bases and J by 0 bases, leaving 9 bases between them.

This clone was observed a handful of times. CDR3 DNA sequence: TGTGCCAGCAGCGTACGAGGGACAGGCACCTACAATGAGCAGTTCTTC. It encodes CASSVRGTGTYNEQFF. The chain uses TRBV9 and TRBJ2-1; the match to TRBD1 covers 8 bases. CDR3 length: 16 residues. Germline V gene lookup returns CDR1 SGDLS and CDR2 YYNGEE. The ends lost 1 base at V and 2 bases at J; junction bases unmatched: 5. The variable domain in full, with the rest retrieved from reference TRBV9 and TRBJ2-1, is DSGVTQTPKHLITATGQRVTLRCSPRSGDLSVYWYQQSLDQGLQFLIQYYNGEERAKGNILERFSAQQFPDLHSELNLSSLELGDSALYFCASSVRGTGTYNEQFFGPGTRLTVL.

This clone was recorded a few times. The chain is built from TRBV7-2 and TRBJ2-7, with 10 bases that match TRBD2. The CDR3 sequence is 14 residues long. In germline, CDR1 is SGHTA, CDR2 FQGNSA. J was trimmed by 3 bases and V by 4 bases; bases with no gene match: 3. CDR3 amino acids: CASSSIAGGYEQYV. The CDR3 nucleotides are TGTGCCAGCAGCTCGATAGCGGGGGGCTACGAGCAGTACGTC.

The J gene is TRBJ1-1, the V gene TRBV5-1; 9 bases match TRBD1. This CDR3 spans 16 amino acids. The germline CDR1 and CDR2 sequences are SGHRS and YFSETQ. Germline trimming cut 0 bases from V and 5 bases from J; bases unmatched to any gene: 8. CDR3: CASSLGTGTGMTEAFF. In nucleotides, the CDR3 is TGCGCCAGCAGCTTGGGAACCGGGACAGGGATGACTGAAGCTTTCTTT.

This chain uses TRBV9 with TRBJ2-3; possibly TRBD2 for D (6 bases). This CDR3 contains 14 residues. Germline CDR1 and CDR2: SGDLS and YYNGEE. Trimming stripped 3 bases from V and 0 bases from J, with 8 bases between. The CDR3 nucleotides are TGTGCCAGCAGCGGCGGGATCAGCACAGATACGCAGTATTTT. Translated: CASSGGISTDTQYF.

This clone was counted between two and nine times. The genes are TRBV27 and TRBJ2-3; 16 nucleotides line up with TRBD2. The CDR3 runs 20 residues. Trimming at V came to 3 bases and at J to 2 bases, leaving 11 bases not matched to a gene. Germline values: CDR1 MNHEY, CDR2 SMNVEV (reference sequence). CDR3 sequence reads: CASSFPARGLAGGYTDTQYF. DNA of the CDR3: TGTGCCAGCAGTTTCCCTGCCCGGGGACTAGCGGGAGGGTACACAGATACGCAGTATTTT.

The chain links TRBV7-8 to TRBJ1-4; the D is unclear. Trimming cost V 5 bases and J 3 bases, with 13 bases left between them. CDR1 is SGHVS and CDR2 is FQNEAQ in the germline V gene. The CDR3 length is 15 residues. CDR3 in DNA: TGTGCCAGCAGCCTTTGGCTCGGCTCTAATGAAAAACTGTTTTTT. Translated, it gives CASSLWLGSNEKLFF.

This clone has a handful of counts. The chain has TRBV4-1 and TRBJ2-3; D gene ambiguous. Germline-derived CDR1 and CDR2 are MGHRA and YSYEKL. The CDR3 is 16 residues long. V was trimmed by 4 bases and J by 2 bases, leaving 16 bases between them. CDR3 in amino acids: CASSPPWTGSTDTQYF. The CDR3 nucleotides read TGCGCCAGCAGCCCACCTTGGACCGGGTCCACAGATACGCAGTATTTT.

The chain joins TRBV20-1 to TRBJ1-2; D possibly corresponds to TRBD1 (5 bases). CDR3 length equals 11 residues. The V end was cut by 5 bases, the J end by 3 bases, with 7 bases between. Per germline, CDR1 DFQATT and CDR2 SNEGSKA (reference sequence). CDR3 DNA sequence: TGCAGTGCTCTAGGGGACTATGGCTACACCTTC. This codes for CSALGDYGYTF.

This clone was observed a handful of times. The rearrangement joins TRBV29-1 to TRBJ1-2; possibly TRBD1 for D (5 bases). Germline V gene lookup returns CDR1 SQVTM and CDR2 ANQGSEA. V was cut by 3 bases and J by 7 bases, with 15 bases left in between. The CDR3 covers 13 residues. Here the CDR3 DNA reads TGCAGCGTTGATAGAACGGTGGGGGGTGGCTACACCTTC. Its protein is CSVDRTVGGGYTF.

The DNA of the CDR3 is TGTGCCAGCAGCACAAGGGGTCTTCTGGGCACTGAAGCTTTCTTT. This translates into CASSTRGLLGTEAFF. The chain has TRBV27 and TRBJ1-1, with a possible D match to TRBD1 (5 bases). The ends were cut back, 6 bases at V and 4 bases at J, with 18 bases in the middle. Germline-derived CDR1 and CDR2 are MNHEY and SMNVEV (reference sequence). The length of the CDR3 is 15 residues.

V and J are TRBV7-9 and TRBJ2-3, with 9 bases matching TRBD1. The CDR3 extends over 15 amino acids. Germline V gene sequence: CDR1 SEHNR, CDR2 FQNEAQ (reference sequence). The V and J ends lost 1 base and 3 bases, in that order; junction bases with no gene match: 2. The CDR3 reads CASSLDGTGTDTQYF. CDR3 DNA sequence: TGTGCCAGCAGCTTAGACGGGACAGGGACAGATACGCAGTATTTT. The variable domain in full, completed from reference TRBV7-9 and TRBJ2-3, reads DTGVSQNPRHKITKRGQNVTFRCDPISEHNRLYWYRQTLGQGPEFLTYFQNEAQLEKSRLLSDRFSAERPKGSFSTLEIQRTEQGDSAMYLCASSLDGTGTDTQYFGPGTRLTVL.

This clone has just a few counts. V is TRBV2 and J is TRBJ2-5; D unresolved. The CDR3 contains 13 residues. Germline V gene data show CDR1 as SNHLY and CDR2 as FYNNEI. V lost 4 bases, J lost 4 bases, and 10 bases lay in between. CDR3 residues: CASSVSLVETQYF. In DNA form, the CDR3 reads TGTGCCAGCAGTGTTTCACTGGTAGAGACCCAGTACTTC.

J is TRBJ2-1 and V is TRBV4-3; D may correspond to TRBD1 or TRBD2 (5 bases each). Trimming left V 4 bases short and J 5 bases short, with 21 bases between. The CDR3 extends over 17 amino acids. In germline, CDR1 is LGHNA, CDR2 YSLEER. The CDR3, as DNA: TGCGCCAGCAGCCGGAGGATAGGGGCAGGTAGTAACAATGAGCAGTTCTTC. It yields the protein CASSRRIGAGSNNEQFF.

V gene TRBV28 combines with J gene TRBJ2-5; possibly TRBD1 for D (5 bases). CDR3 length: 13 residues. V lost 8 bases, J lost 4 bases, and 14 bases lay in between. Germline lookup yields CDR1 MDHEN and CDR2 SYDVKM. The CDR3 DNA is TGTGCCAGCCGTGGTACAGGCACAGAGACCCAGTACTTC. Translation gives CASRGTGTETQYF.

The chain uses TRBV29-1 and TRBJ2-5; TRBD1 is a possible D gene (5 bases). The CDR3 consists of 12 residues. V was trimmed by 4 bases and J by 4 bases, leaving 10 bases between them. Germline assignment: CDR1 SQVTM and CDR2 ANQGSEA. In nucleotides, the CDR3 is TGCAGCGTTGGGCCTAGGGGAGAGACCCAGTACTTC. This gives the protein CSVGPRGETQYF.

This clone has just a few counts. A much bigger clone sits one base away, suggesting this may be a read error. The sample carries other DNA sequences with the same CDR3. The V and J genes are TRBV7-3 and TRBJ2-3; D is uncertain. The V and J ends lost 2 bases and 2 bases respectively, with 2 bases between them. The CDR3 has 12 residues. CDR1 and CDR2 (germline): SGHTA, FQGTGA. In DNA, the CDR3 is TGTGCCAGCAGCTTAGACACAGATACGCAGTATTTT. The encoded protein is CASSLDTDTQYF. Together with reference TRBV7-3 and TRBJ2-3, the CDR3 gives the full variable domain: GAGVSQTPSNKVTEKGKYVELRCDPISGHTALYWYRQSLGQGPEFLIYFQGTGAADDSGLPNDRFFAVRPEGSVSTLKIQRTERGDSAVYLCASSLDTDTQYFGPGTRLTVL.